Below, 15 T cell receptor beta chains from the same sample are listed, as sequenced in a study of cytomegalovirus exposure and HLA in healthy donors. With 60 Vbeta and 13 Jbeta primers, the PCR was carried out. Produced via immunoSEQ multiplex PCR; TCRdb's table is partial and in-frame only. The data show a few hundred thousand clones, over 70% seen once. Source material: PBMCs. The receptor set was obtained from a woman aged 60 to 75 in good health and CMV-seropositive.

The chain couples TRBV18 to TRBJ1-3; D call uncertain. V was cut by 4 bases and J by 0 bases, with 16 bases left in between. The CDR3 contains 17 residues. Germline V gene sequence: CDR1 KGHSH, CDR2 LQKENI. The CDR3 region is CASSQAYGVSSGNTIYF. The CDR3 DNA follows: TGTGCCAGCTCACAGGCCTACGGGGTCTCCTCTGGAAACACCATATATTTT.

This chain uses TRBV29-1 with TRBJ1-2; D possibly corresponds to TRBD1 (6 bases). The CDR3 contains 12 residues. Looked up from germline, CDR1 is SQVTM and CDR2 is ANQGSEA. Trimming took 8 bases from V and 4 from J, leaving 14 bases between them. The CDR3 protein is CSLPRGIYGYTF. CDR3 nucleotide sequence: TGCAGCCTCCCCAGGGGTATCTATGGCTACACCTTC. The variable domain in full, with the rest retrieved from reference TRBV29-1 and TRBJ1-2, is SAVISQKPSRDICQRGTSLTIQCQVDSQVTMMFWYRQQPGQSLTLIATANQGSEATYESGFVIDKFPISRPNLTFSTLTVSNMSPEDSSIYLCSLPRGIYGYTFGSGTRLTVV.

This rearrangement joins TRBV19 to TRBJ2-2, with 10 nucleotides matching TRBD2. CDR1 is LNHDA, CDR2 SQIVND, per germline (reference sequence). V was clipped by 6 bases and J by 1 base; unmatched bases: 14. CDR3 length: 19 residues. The CDR3 region is CASRGSSGRSLKNTGELFF. Here the CDR3 DNA reads TGTGCCAGTAGAGGAAGTAGCGGGAGGTCGTTAAAGAACACCGGGGAGCTGTTTTTT.

The CDR3 nucleotides are TGCGCCAGCAGCCAAGATCACAGTTATGGCTACACCTTC. Translation: CASSQDHSYGYTF. The chain carries TRBV4-1 and TRBJ1-2; D gene unclear. The V end was cut by 0 bases, the J end by 5 bases, with 7 bases between. This CDR3 has 13 amino acids. Germline V CDR1 and CDR2: MGHRA, YSYEKL.

The chain carries TRBV2 and TRBJ1-5; 8 bases match TRBD1. Per germline, CDR1 SNHLY and CDR2 FYNNEI. The CDR3 has 16 residues. The V segment lost 1 base and the J segment 4 bases; nucleotides outside the gene matches: 6. The CDR3 protein is CASSEGAGGMNQPQHF. The DNA for the CDR3 is TGTGCCAGCAGTGAAGGGGCAGGGGGCATGAATCAGCCCCAGCATTTT.

The chain employs TRBV7-6 and TRBJ2-7, with 7 positions matching TRBD2. This CDR3 is built from 16 residues. After removal of 0 bases from V and 0 bases from J, the junction contained 5 bases not matched to a gene. The germline V gene encodes CDR1 SGHVS and CDR2 FNYEAQ. For the CDR3, the DNA is TGTGCCAGCAGCTTAGCACCCAGCGGGAACTCCTACGAGCAGTACTTC. It is translated as CASSLAPSGNSYEQYF. The variable domain in full, with the rest retrieved from reference TRBV7-6 and TRBJ2-7, is GAGVSQSPRYKVTKRGQDVALRCDPISGHVSLYWYRQALGQGPEFLTYFNYEAQQDKSGLPNDRFSAERPEGSISTLTIQRTEQRDSAMYRCASSLAPSGNSYEQYFGPGTRLTVT.

V gene TRBV11-2 combines with J gene TRBJ2-7; D is undetermined. This CDR3 has 13 amino acids. V was clipped by 1 base and J by 9 bases, with 13 bases between them. Germline CDR1 SGHAT, CDR2 FQNNGV. CDR3: CASSLVVISGQYF. CDR3 in DNA: TGTGCCAGCAGCTTAGTTGTGATCTCAGGGCAGTACTTC.

This clone was counted once. The rearrangement uses TRBV2 and TRBJ2-3, with D perhaps matching TRBD2 (6 bases). V was shortened by 4 bases and J by 0 bases, with 11 bases between the two germline ends. The CDR3 runs 15 residues. The V gene's germline CDR1 is SNHLY and CDR2 FYNNEI. The CDR3 coding sequence is TGTGCCAGCAGTGGAGGAGGGACTAGCACAGATACGCAGTATTTT. This translates into CASSGGGTSTDTQYF.

This clone was seen once. The chain carries TRBV18 and TRBJ2-1; TRBD1 matches at 8 bases. CDR1 KGHSH and CDR2 LQKENI come from the germline V gene. V shed 4 bases and J 5 bases; nucleotides not matched to a gene: 1. This CDR3 is built from 13 residues. CDR3 sequence (DNA): TGTGCCAGCTCACGGGGACAGGACAATGAGCAGTTCTTC. This translates into CASSRGQDNEQFF. Complete variable domain (other parts from reference TRBV18 and TRBJ2-1): NAGVMQNPRHLVRRRGQEARLRCSPMKGHSHVYWYRQLPEEGLKFMVYLQKENIIDESGMPKERFSAEFPKEGPSILRIQQVVRGDSAAYFCASSRGQDNEQFFGPGTRLTVL.

This chain joins TRBV25-1 and TRBJ1-3; no clear D. The V and J ends lost 6 bases and 1 base respectively, with 4 bases between them. The CDR3 length is 12 residues. Germline V lookup: CDR1 MGHDK, CDR2 SYGVNS. In DNA form, the CDR3 reads TGTGCCAGCAGCCAATCTGGAAACACCATATATTTT. Its translation is CASSQSGNTIYF.

The rearrangement uses TRBV14 and TRBJ2-1; TRBD2 matches 7 bases. CDR3 length: 14 residues. The J segment lost 3 bases and the V segment lost 4 bases, leaving 3 bases of the junction unmatched. Germline V CDR1 and CDR2: SGHDN, FVKESK. Here the CDR3 DNA reads TGTGCCAGCAGCCGGGGGGACTACTACAATGAGCAGTTCTTC. Encoded protein: CASSRGDYYNEQFF.

This clone came up a few times. The J gene is TRBJ1-1, the V gene TRBV25-1, with D hard to call. The CDR3 covers 14 residues. CDR1 is MGHDK and CDR2 is SYGVNS in the germline V gene. Trimming removed 7 bases from V and 1 base from J, with 13 bases in between. CDR3 in amino acids: CASTESSANTEAFF. The CDR3 coding sequence is TGTGCCAGCACCGAATCAAGCGCGAACACTGAAGCTTTCTTT.

The chain carries TRBV6-1 and TRBJ2-7; 8 bases fit TRBD1. J lost 6 bases, V lost 5 bases, and 6 bases had no gene match. The CDR3 contains 13 residues. Germline V gene sequence: CDR1 MNHNS, CDR2 SASEGT. CDR3 sequence (DNA): TGTGCCAGCAGTACACACGGACAGGGCGAGCAGTACTTC. This sequence encodes CASSTHGQGEQYF.

The J gene is TRBJ2-7, the V gene TRBV18; tentatively, D is TRBD1 (5 bases). This CDR3 is built from 13 residues. CDR1 is KGHSH and CDR2 is LQKENI in the germline V gene. V was clipped by 1 base and J by 2 bases, with 6 bases between them. CDR3 residues: CASSPQGTYEQYF. The CDR3 bases are TGTGCCAGCTCACCACAGGGGACCTACGAGCAGTACTTC.

This clone was detected only once. A junction boundary mismatches the germline segment, possibly from a read error. The J gene is TRBJ2-7, the V gene TRBV7-9, with a possible D match to TRBD2 (5 bases). This CDR3 region has 15 residues. Germline V CDR1 and CDR2: SEHNR, FQNEAQ (reference sequence). CDR3 nucleotide sequence: TGTTCCAGCAGCTCACCGGGGTGGCGCGGGTACGAGCAGTACTTC. Its protein product is CSSSSPGWRGYEQYF.